The 3 T cell receptor beta chains reported below all come from one sample, sequenced in a study of radiotherapy plus CTLA-4 blockade in lung cancer. Sequenced by immunoSEQ multiplex PCR; TCRdb stores in-frame clones only, minus some. Of about 76,000 clones in the sample, roughly 79% were seen once. This specimen was peripheral blood, taken from a patient treated with radiotherapy plus ipilimumab. Receptors originate from a human donor with non-small cell lung cancer whose response to radiotherapy plus ipilimumab could not be evaluated. Some clones in this sample may be carry-over from other donors' samples.

This clone was observed a handful of times. This chain uses TRBV4-1 with TRBJ2-1; D is possibly TRBD2 (5 bases). In germline, CDR1 is MGHRA, CDR2 YSYEKL. The CDR3 length is 16 residues. V lost 0 bases and J lost 0, with 9 bases in between. Here the CDR3 reads CASSQEKRSSYNEQFF. CDR3 DNA sequence: TGCGCCAGCAGCCAAGAGAAGCGGAGCTCCTACAATGAGCAGTTCTTC.

The gene calls are TRBV30 and TRBJ2-3; 8 bases agree with TRBD2. CDR1 and CDR2 (germline): GTSNPN, SVGIG (reference sequence). V gave up 8 bases and J gave up 4 bases; unmatched junction bases: 11. This CDR3 has 14 amino acids. The CDR3 coding sequence is TGTGCCGGCCACGGGGGGGCAGTCGCAGATACGCAGTATTTT. It encodes CAGHGGAVADTQYF. Supplemented by reference TRBV30 and TRBJ2-3, the full variable domain reads SQTIHQWPATLVQPVGSPLSLECTVEGTSNPNLYWYRQAAGRGLQLLFYSVGIGQISSEVPQNLSASRPQDRQFILSSKKLLLSDSGFYLCAGHGGAVADTQYFGPGTRLTVL.

The CDR3 sequence: CASSYEMSSYNSPLHF. The CDR3 DNA is TGTGCCAGCAGTTATGAGATGAGCTCCTATAATTCACCCCTCCACTTT. This chain joins TRBV6-5 and TRBJ1-6; unclear D gene. V lost 3 bases to trimming and J lost 0 bases, with 9 bases between them. CDR3 length: 16 residues. Germline loops: CDR1 MNHEY, CDR2 SVGAGI.